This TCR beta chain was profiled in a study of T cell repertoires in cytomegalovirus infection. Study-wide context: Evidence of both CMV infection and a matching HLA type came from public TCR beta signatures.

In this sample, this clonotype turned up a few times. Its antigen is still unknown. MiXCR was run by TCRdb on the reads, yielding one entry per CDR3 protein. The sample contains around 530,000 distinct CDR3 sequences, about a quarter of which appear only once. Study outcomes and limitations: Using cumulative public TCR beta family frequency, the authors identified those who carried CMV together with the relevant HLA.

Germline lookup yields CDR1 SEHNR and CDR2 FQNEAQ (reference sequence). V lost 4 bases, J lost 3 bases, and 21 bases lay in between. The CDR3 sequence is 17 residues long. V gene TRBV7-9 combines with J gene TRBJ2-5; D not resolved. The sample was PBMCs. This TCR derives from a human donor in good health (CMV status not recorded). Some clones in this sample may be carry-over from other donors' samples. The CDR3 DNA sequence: TGTGCCAGCAGCTCCCCTGGTTGGGAAGGAAAAAAAGAGACCCAGTACTTC. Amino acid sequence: CASSSPGWEGKKETQYF.